This is a list of T cell receptor beta chains from one sample in a study of cytomegalovirus exposure and HLA in healthy donors. Here immunoSEQ multiplex PCR was the method, and the copy in TCRdb shows in-frame clones only, minus some. The table lists 200,000 to 250,000 clones, 76% of them singletons. What was sequenced was PBMCs. The receptor set was obtained from a man younger than 30 in good health and CMV-seronegative. Each CDR3 is given with its conserved first and last residue. A D gene is named only where the DNA matches it firmly. Clone size is stated in some rows and not others, as once, few, many or a class when expanded.

TGTGCCAGTAGTATCTCGGCTCCCGGGGGACTAGCGGGAGGTAACGAGCAGTACTTC,CASSISAPGGLAGGNEQYF,TRBV19,TRBD2,once,TRBJ2-7
TGTGCCAGCAGCTTATTCGGGGGGAATTACGAGCAGTACTTC,CASSLFGGNYEQYF,TRBV11-3,TRBD2,NA,TRBJ2-7
TGTGCCAGCAGCCCCAGGGCGGGAGGTCGCAATGAGCAGTTCTTC,CASSPRAGGRNEQFF,TRBV11-2,TRBD2,NA,TRBJ2-1
TGTGCCAGCAGAACGGGACAGGAGGGCAATCAGCCCCAGCATTTT,CASRTGQEGNQPQHF,TRBV27,TRBD1,NA,TRBJ1-5
TGTGCCAGCAGCTCGGACAGGGGAAGGGAGCCCCAGCATTTT,CASSSDRGREPQHF,TRBV6-5,TRBD1,few,TRBJ1-5
TGCGCCAGCAGTGTGTCCGCGGGAGGGCGGGGGACCGGGGAGCTGTTTTTT,CASSVSAGGRGTGELFF,TRBV10-2,TRBD2,NA,TRBJ2-2
TGTGCCGGGGGACAAGAGAACACCGGGGAGCTGTTTTTT,CAGGQENTGELFF,TRBV7-9,NA,NA,TRBJ2-2
TGTGCCAGCAGCCCCGGACAGATCTATGGCTACACCTTC,CASSPGQIYGYTF,TRBV28,NA,NA,TRBJ1-2
TGTGCCAGCAGTGAACGACAGCCAGTCTCTGGAAACACCATATATTTT,CASSERQPVSGNTIYF,TRBV6-1,NA,NA,TRBJ1-3
TGTGCCAGCAGTTTATTTATACTGGGACAGGGAAGGGGGAAGACCCAGTACTTC,CASSLFILGQGRGKTQYF,TRBV28,TRBD1,NA,TRBJ2-5
TGTGCCAGCAGCGTATTATTCCAGAGTCCGGGACTAGCTCTCTCCTACAATGAGCAGTTCTTC,CASSVLFQSPGLALSYNEQFF,TRBV9,TRBD2,NA,TRBJ2-1
TGCGCCAGCAGCTTGGCCTGGTTTGAGGGCCGCACAGATACGCAGTATTTT,CASSLAWFEGRTDTQYF,TRBV5-1,NA,NA,TRBJ2-3
TGTGCCAGCAGCTCCAGGGACGAGCAGTACTTC,CASSSRDEQYF,TRBV7-9,NA,NA,TRBJ2-7
TGTGCCAGCAGCCAACGACTAGCGGGAGGCCCCAATGAGCAGTTCTTC,CASSQRLAGGPNEQFF,TRBV11-2,TRBD2,NA,TRBJ2-1
TGTGCCAGCCTAGCTTCAGGGGTTCCTGGCTACACCTTC,CASLASGVPGYTF,TRBV6-5,NA,NA,TRBJ1-2
TGTGCCTGGACCTACAGGGGCCAAGGGAACACTGAAGCTTTCTTT,CAWTYRGQGNTEAFF,TRBV30,TRBD1,NA,TRBJ1-1
TGTGCCACCAGCAGAGCCGGGGGTTCCACCTACGAGCAGTACTTC,CATSRAGGSTYEQYF,TRBV15,NA,few,TRBJ2-7
TGCGCCAGCAGCTACCTGACTAGCCCGAACACCGGGGAGCTGTTTTTT,CASSYLTSPNTGELFF,TRBV5-1,TRBD2,few,TRBJ2-2
TGTGCCACCAGCGTCCGCGGGCGGGTCAATGAGCAGTTCTTC,CATSVRGRVNEQFF,TRBV15,NA,NA,TRBJ2-1
TGCGCCAGCAGCTCACTAGCGGGGGACCAAGAGACCCAGTACTTC,CASSSLAGDQETQYF,TRBV5-1,TRBD2,NA,TRBJ2-5
TGTGCCAGCAGCGTCGACAAGAACACTGAAGCTTTCTTT,CASSVDKNTEAFF,TRBV7-3,NA,NA,TRBJ1-1
TGTGCCAGTAGTATGATCGCGGGAGGGTTATACGAGCAGTACTTC,CASSMIAGGLYEQYF,TRBV19,TRBD2,NA,TRBJ2-7
TGTGCCAGCAGCCCCCGACAGGTCGCTAACTATGGCTACACCTTC,CASSPRQVANYGYTF,TRBV7-9,NA,NA,TRBJ1-2
TGTGCCAGTTCCCGGGACAGAGCGATCTATGGCTACACCTTC,CASSRDRAIYGYTF,TRBV19,TRBD1,NA,TRBJ1-2
TGTGCCAGCAGCTTAGTCAACGAGCAGTACTTC,CASSLVNEQYF,TRBV7-8,NA,NA,TRBJ2-7
TGTGCCACCAGCAGGGTGAGGGGGATCAACACTGAAGCTTTCTTT,CATSRVRGINTEAFF,TRBV15,NA,NA,TRBJ1-1
TGTGCCAGCAGCGTAGGGGGCAGGGCCCTTAGCAATGAGCAGTTCTTC,CASSVGGRALSNEQFF,TRBV9,NA,NA,TRBJ2-1
TGTGCCAGCTCACCGCCCTATAGCGGGAGTCTCGCCGGGGAGCTGTTTTTT,CASSPPYSGSLAGELFF,TRBV18,TRBD2,NA,TRBJ2-2
TGTGCCAGCAGCGTAGTCGGCGGGAGCTCCTACAATGAGCAGTTCTTC,CASSVVGGSSYNEQFF,TRBV9,TRBD2,NA,TRBJ2-1
TGTGCCAGCAGCCGGGACAACTACGAGCAGTACTTC,CASSRDNYEQYF,TRBV25-1,NA,NA,TRBJ2-7
TGTGCCAGCAGGCAGGGGGGTGGAAACACCATATATTTT,CASRQGGGNTIYF,TRBV6-1,TRBD1,NA,TRBJ1-3
TGTGCCAGCAGTCCAGACAGGCTTAGCAATCAGCCCCAGCATTTT,CASSPDRLSNQPQHF,TRBV27,NA,NA,TRBJ1-5